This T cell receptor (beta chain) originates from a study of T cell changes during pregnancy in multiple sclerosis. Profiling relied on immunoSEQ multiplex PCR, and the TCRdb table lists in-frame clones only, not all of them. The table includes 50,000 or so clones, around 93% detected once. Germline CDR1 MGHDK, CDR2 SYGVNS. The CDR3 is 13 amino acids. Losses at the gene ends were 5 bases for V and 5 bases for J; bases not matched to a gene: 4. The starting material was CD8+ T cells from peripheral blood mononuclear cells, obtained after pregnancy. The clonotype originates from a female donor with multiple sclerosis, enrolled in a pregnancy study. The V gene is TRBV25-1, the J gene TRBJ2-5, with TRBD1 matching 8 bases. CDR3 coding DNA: TGTGCCAGCAGTTCAGGGGGCGGCGAGACCCAGTACTTC. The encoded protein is CASSSGGGETQYF.